The clone carrying this T cell receptor (beta chain) turned up a few times. Its specificity is not known. 13 Jbeta primers and 60 Vbeta primers were used for the PCR. TCRdb's copy holds only in-frame clones and misses some; the assay was immunoSEQ multiplex PCR. Of around 160,000 clones listed, roughly four fifths were seen once; the top ten hold about 3.8%. Healthy bone marrow donors made up the donors. The data were taken from a study of cytomegalovirus exposure and HLA in healthy donors. Study-wide results and limits: Donor immune exposure was known only as CMV serostatus. Clonal expansion was found to be greater in HLA-associated TCR beta chains than in equally common others in a later analysis.

Between the trimmed V and J ends, which lost 5 bases and 0 bases, there was a span of 8 bases. The CDR3 length is 14 residues. From germline, CDR1 is LNHNV and CDR2 YYDKDF (reference sequence). Input material: PBMCs. The TCR was taken from a man aged 50-59 years in good health and CMV-seropositive. The chain joins TRBV15 to TRBJ1-3; tentative D call: TRBD1 (5 bases). The CDR3 coding sequence is TGTGCCACCAGCCGACAGCTCTCTGGAAACACCATATATTTT. It yields the protein CATSRQLSGNTIYF.